This T cell receptor (beta chain) originates from a study of T-cell reconstitution after alpha-beta-depleted transplantation in children (dated by TCRdb to about 2016). Notes on the research overall: T-cell immune reconstitution after TCRalphabeta/CD19-depleted allogeneic hematopoietic cell transplantation in children was quantitatively tracked in the study by means of TCR repertoire profiling.

What the study reported, not specific to this receptor: In some patients, the high TCRbeta diversity seen at day 60 was put down to recipient T cells and intrathymic progenitors that had survived conditioning. Over the following months the frequencies of hyperexpanded clones went down, and after one year T-cell counts and TCRbeta diversity were mostly credited to newly produced T cells. About two months after transplant, the apparently early recovery of alphabetaT-cell counts reportedly depended on just several hundred clones that had expanded rapidly and came from non-depleted graft cells.

Library preparation used PCR. For sequencing, an Illumina HiSeq 2500 was employed. TCR library preparation used molecular barcoding, with unique molecular identifiers applied to normalize quantification of the TCRbeta repertoire. The public reads were run again by TCRdb, first through fastp at Q25 and then through MiXCR, and only productive beta chains were kept. Rows are unified per CDR3 protein, each entry keeping the most common DNA and genes. The sample table records 500,000 to 650,000 distinct CDR3 sequences; more than 9.5% of these occur just once. The top ten clonotypes cover 12% to 15% of the sample. The meaning of the sample's treatment or condition label: allogeneic hematopoietic cell transplantation with graft depleted of TCRalphabeta T cells and CD19 B cells. The transplant recipients were children given TCRalphabeta/CD19-depleted allogeneic hematopoietic cell grafts. From the cysteine up to the phenylalanine, the CDR3 has a length of 16 residues. The retained sequence is limited to the CDR3, 48 bases, with the frame set at the first base. The germline V gene yields SNHLY for CDR1 and FYNNEI for CDR2. The germline V end is reduced by 8 bases and the J end by 0 bases; junction bases left unmatched: 9.

Turning to this clonotype: Its antigen is unknown. Base qualities are not recorded, but no much larger clone differs from it by a single base.

The TCR comes from a female patient aged 2-15 years who had a stem cell transplant for aplastic anemia, so the T cells may come from the graft donor. This specimen was PBMCs, mostly from graft donor cells, taken 180 days after TCRalphabeta/CD19-depleted stem cell transplant. This chain joins TRBV2 to TRBJ2-1; the junction holds 8 bases that match TRBD2. The CDR3 reads as follows: CASSSVAGSSYNEQFF. The DNA reads TGTGCCAGCTCCAGCGTAGCGGGGAGCTCCTACAATGAGCAGTTCTTC.